This paragraph reports one TCR beta chain. These data come from a study of shared clonotypes between healthy human individuals. Profiling relied on immunoSEQ multiplex PCR, and the TCRdb table lists in-frame clones only, not all of them. The table shows 2 million to 2.5 million clones, with approximately 93% occurring only once. Trimming removed 2 bases at V and 5 bases at J, with 12 bases between. The CDR3 runs to 15 residues. Per the germline V gene, CDR1 is SSHAT and CDR2 is FNYEAQ (reference sequence). This chain links TRBV7-7 with TRBJ2-2; TRBD2 is a possible D gene (5 bases). Sequences were obtained from naive CD4+ T cells from PBMCs. As to subset: CD45RA+ positively selected. The TCR originated in a man aged 18 to 35 in good health. Some clones in this sample may be carry-over from other donors' samples. Here the CDR3 DNA reads TGTGCCAGCAGCTTAAGTGGGAGTGGTACCGGGGAGCTGTTTTTT. Translation gives CASSLSGSGTGELFF. Looking up the rest from reference TRBV7-7 and TRBJ2-2 gives the full variable domain: GAGVSQSPRYKVTKRGQDVTLRCDPISSHATLYWYQQALGQGPEFLTYFNYEAQPDKSGLPSDRFSAERPEGSISTLTIQRTEQRDSAMYRCASSLSGSGTGELFFGEGSRLTVL.